Shown below are 23 T cell receptor beta chains from a single sample sequenced in a study of shared clonotypes between healthy human individuals. Sequenced by immunoSEQ multiplex PCR; TCRdb stores in-frame clones only, minus some. The table records hundreds of thousands of clones, over 60% of them present only once. Specimen: PBMCs. The source is a woman aged 40 to 50 in good health. Some clones in this sample may be carry-over from other donors' samples.

This clone was found once. The rearrangement joins TRBV30 to TRBJ1-2, with a possible D match to TRBD1 (5 bases). The germline CDR1 and CDR2 sequences are GTSNPN and SVGIG (reference sequence). V lost 2 bases to trimming and J lost 0 bases, with 10 bases between them. This CDR3 contains 14 residues. This CDR3 is CAWSPGEANYGYTF. DNA for the CDR3: TGTGCCTGGAGTCCGGGGGAAGCTAACTATGGCTACACCTTC. The full variable domain, with the rest looked up from reference TRBV30 and TRBJ1-2, is SQTIHQWPATLVQPVGSPLSLECTVEGTSNPNLYWYRQAAGRGLQLLFYSVGIGQISSEVPQNLSASRPQDRQFILSSKKLLLSDSGFYLCAWSPGEANYGYTFGSGTRLTVV.

The chain joins TRBV11-3 to TRBJ1-1; D ambiguous. The CDR3 consists of 13 residues. Looked up from germline, CDR1 is SGHNT and CDR2 is YENEEA. The ends were cut back, 0 bases at V and 1 base at J, with 3 bases in the middle. CDR3 nucleotide sequence: TGTGCCAGCAGCTTAGAATGGAACACTGAAGCTTTCTTT. This translates into CASSLEWNTEAFF.

The J gene is TRBJ2-6, the V gene TRBV19; D is possibly TRBD1 (6 bases). V lost 4 bases and J 5 bases, leaving 21 bases between the germline ends. The CDR3 loop spans 18 amino acids. CDR1 is LNHDA, CDR2 SQIVND, per germline (reference sequence). The CDR3 coding sequence is TGTGCCAGTAGTACTCCCGGGACAAATCAAAGTCGGGCCAACGTCCTGACTTTC. Amino acid sequence: CASSTPGTNQSRANVLTF.

The CDR3 nucleotides read TGTGCCAGCAGCAACCAATCATGGGGGAGGCGGACCGGGGAGCTGTTTTTT. This translates into CASSNQSWGRRTGELFF. The rearrangement links TRBV7-9 to TRBJ2-2; tentatively, D is TRBD2 (6 bases). The CDR3 is 17 residues long. Trimming removed 5 bases at V and 5 bases at J, with 21 bases between. Looked up from germline, CDR1 is SEHNR and CDR2 is FQNEAQ (reference sequence).

The gene calls are TRBV27 and TRBJ2-1; TRBD2 agrees at 7 bases. This CDR3 has 19 residues. The V gene's germline CDR1 is MNHEY and CDR2 SMNVEV (reference sequence). The trim removed 0 bases at V and 0 bases at J, leaving 11 bases unmatched. CDR3 DNA sequence: TGTGCCAGCAGTTTATCAGCGGTAGCGGGTACCAGCTCCTACAATGAGCAGTTCTTC. It encodes CASSLSAVAGTSSYNEQFF.

The V call is TRBV7-9, the J call TRBJ1-4, with D hard to call. Looked up from germline, CDR1 is SEHNR and CDR2 is FQNEAQ (reference sequence). CDR3 length: 15 residues. The V end lost 5 bases, the J end lost 5 bases, and 15 bases lay between the germline ends. The CDR3, as DNA: TGTGCCAGCAGCGCTCAGGCCGGGGTCAATGAAAAACTGTTTTTT. This translates into CASSAQAGVNEKLFF.

This clone has just one count. The chain links TRBV7-3 to TRBJ2-3; tentatively, D is TRBD1 (6 bases). CDR3 length equals 16 residues. The germline CDR1 and CDR2 sequences are SGHTA and FQGTGA. V was cut by 2 bases and J by 1 base, with 13 bases left in between. Here the CDR3 reads CASSLSGDSGTDTQYF. The CDR3 nucleotides read TGTGCCAGCAGCTTATCAGGGGATTCCGGCACAGATACGCAGTATTTT.

The chain links TRBV7-2 to TRBJ2-5; D not resolved. Between the trimmed V and J ends, which lost 3 bases and 0 bases, there was a span of 5 bases. The germline CDR1 and CDR2 sequences are SGHTA and FQGNSA. The CDR3 spans 13 residues. The CDR3 coding sequence is TGTGCCAGCAGCTTCCGGAACCAAGAGACCCAGTACTTC. Protein sequence: CASSFRNQETQYF.

This chain uses TRBV11-1 with TRBJ2-1; TRBD2 matches at 7 bases. CDR3 length: 15 residues. CDR1 and CDR2 (germline): SGHAT, FQDESV (reference sequence). Trimming removed 1 base from V and 9 bases from J; junction bases left unmatched: 9. This chain's CDR3 is CASSLEAGSRVEQFF. CDR3 in DNA: TGTGCCAGCAGCTTAGAAGCGGGATCACGGGTTGAGCAGTTCTTC.

In its sample, this clone was seen a few times. V is TRBV6-1 and J is TRBJ2-5, with D perhaps assigned TRBD1 or TRBD2 (6 bases each). The J call may be faulty, since TRBJ2-7 better matches the DNA end. Germline-derived CDR1 and CDR2 are MNHNS and SASEGT. This CDR3 is built from 15 residues. The CDR3 nucleotides read TGTGCCAGCAGTGAAGTCGAGGAAGGGGGGTACGAGCAGTACTTC. It codes for CASSEVEEGGYEQYF.

The chain has TRBV19 and TRBJ1-5; D unresolved. V was pared by 10 bases and J by 2 bases, with 18 bases between. Germline CDR1 is LNHDA and CDR2 is SQIVND (reference sequence). The CDR3 consists of 15 residues. The chain's CDR3 is CATRPGSRGNQPQHF. The CDR3 DNA sequence: TGTGCCACTAGACCGGGGTCCCGGGGCAATCAGCCCCAGCATTTT.

The rearrangement links TRBV21-1 to TRBJ2-7. TRBV21-1 corresponds to a pseudogene. CDR3 length equals 15 residues. CDR3 coding DNA: TGTGCCAGCACCCCGTGGGACCCCCCTCGGGACGAGCAGTACTTC. The encoded protein is CASTPWDPPRDEQYF.

The V call is TRBV27, the J call TRBJ1-1; tentative D call: TRBD1 (5 bases). The CDR3 sequence is 15 residues long. Deletions cut 3 bases from V and 2 bases from J, with 13 bases between. The germline gives CDR1 MNHEY, CDR2 SMNVEV (reference sequence). CDR3 amino acids: CASSFRDPRNTEAFF. The CDR3 region has the DNA TGTGCCAGCAGTTTCCGGGACCCCCGCAACACTGAAGCTTTCTTT.

The CDR3 DNA sequence: TGTGCCAGCCTGGGGGTCAATGAGCAGTTCTTC. Amino acids: CASLGVNEQFF. The chain employs TRBV2 and TRBJ2-1; D is tentatively TRBD1 or TRBD2 (5 bases each). The ends were cut back, 8 bases at V and 6 bases at J, with 8 bases in the middle. Germline CDR1 reads SNHLY; CDR2 reads FYNNEI. This CDR3 contains 11 residues.

The V call is TRBV9, the J call TRBJ1-2; possibly TRBD1 for D (5 bases). V was cut by 4 bases and J by 4 bases, with 14 bases left in between. CDR1 and CDR2 from the germline V gene are SGDLS and YYNGEE. The CDR3 length is 14 residues. Here the CDR3 DNA reads TGTGCCAGCAGCAGGGACCGATCGGCCTATGGCTACACCTTC. Translation gives CASSRDRSAYGYTF. Drawing the rest from reference TRBV9 and TRBJ1-2, the complete variable domain is DSGVTQTPKHLITATGQRVTLRCSPRSGDLSVYWYQQSLDQGLQFLIQYYNGEERAKGNILERFSAQQFPDLHSELNLSSLELGDSALYFCASSRDRSAYGYTFGSGTRLTVV.

This chain connects TRBV10-3 to TRBJ2-7, with D possibly being TRBD1 (6 bases). V was clipped by 0 bases and J by 0 bases, with 18 bases between them. CDR3 length: 18 amino acids. Germline CDR1 is ENHRY and CDR2 is SYGVKD. For the CDR3, the DNA is TGTGCCATCAGTGAGTCGTACATGCAGGGGCGAAACTCCTACGAGCAGTACTTC. It specifies CAISESYMQGRNSYEQYF.

This clone was detected many times. The sample holds other DNA sequences that translate to the same CDR3. The V call is TRBV4-1, the J call TRBJ2-7; 10 bases map to TRBD1. The CDR3 spans 15 residues. Unmatched junction bases numbered 6, after V lost 3 bases and J lost 4 bases. Germline CDR1 and CDR2: MGHRA and YSYEKL. The CDR3 DNA sequence: TGCGCCAGCAGCCATGAGGACAGGGGGTCTTACGAGCAGTACTTC. Translated: CASSHEDRGSYEQYF.

On this clone itself: Only one base separates this from a far larger clonotype, so it likely reflects a read error. The chain links TRBV28 to TRBJ1-4; TRBD1 matches at 10 bases. The CDR3 covers 14 residues. CDR1 and CDR2 from the germline V gene are MDHEN and SYDVKM. In nucleotides, the CDR3 is TGTGCCAGCAGTGACAGGGGGCGTGATGAAAAACCGTTTTTT. It specifies CASSDRGRDEKPFF.

The table lists this clone with many counts. At the DNA level, this CDR3 is encoded by other sequences in the same sample as well. V is TRBV29-1 and J is TRBJ1-3, with D perhaps matching TRBD1 (6 bases). Trimming took off 7 bases at V and 0 bases at J, with 10 bases between the two ends. The germline CDR1 and CDR2 sequences are SQVTM and ANQGSEA. This CDR3 has 13 amino acids. The chain's CDR3 is CSAYRDSGNTIYF. In DNA form, the CDR3 reads TGCAGCGCGTACAGGGACTCTGGAAACACCATATATTTT. Based on the CDR3 plus reference TRBV29-1 and TRBJ1-3, the full variable domain is SAVISQKPSRDICQRGTSLTIQCQVDSQVTMMFWYRQQPGQSLTLIATANQGSEATYESGFVIDKFPISRPNLTFSTLTVSNMSPEDSSIYLCSAYRDSGNTIYFGEGSWLTVV.

This chain connects TRBV7-8 to TRBJ2-5; D unresolved. The J call may be faulty, since TRBJ2-7 better matches the DNA end. Germline CDR1 reads SGHVS; CDR2 reads FQNEAQ. The CDR3 is made up of 15 amino acids. CDR3 nucleotides: TGTGCCAGCAGCTCAACCCCGAGACACTTCTACGAGCAGTACTTC. Translating gives CASSSTPRHFYEQYF.

A word on this clone: Since a far larger clone is one base different, this is likely a read error. This same CDR3 is encoded by further DNA sequences in the sample. The rearrangement uses TRBV7-2 and TRBJ2-7, with D perhaps TRBD2 (6 bases). This CDR3 contains 14 residues. CDR1 and CDR2 from the germline V gene are SGHTA and FQGNSA. This chain's CDR3 is CASSSGLIPYEQYF. The CDR3 region has the DNA TGTGCCAGCAGCTCCGGACTAATCCCCTACGAGCAATACTTC.

V is TRBV28 and J is TRBJ2-7; 7 nucleotides line up with TRBD1. Germline V gene sequence: CDR1 MDHEN, CDR2 SYDVKM. The J segment lost 4 bases and the V segment lost 6 bases, leaving 12 bases of the junction unmatched. There are 15 residues in the CDR3. CDR3 coding DNA: TGTGCCAGCAGCTTACCGGGACAGAAGCAATACGAGCAGTACTTC. Translated: CASSLPGQKQYEQYF.

V usage is TRBV28 and J usage is TRBJ2-3; 10 positions agree with TRBD2. This CDR3 has 15 amino acids. V trimming: 5 bases; J trimming: 3 bases; junction bases outside the gene matches: 5. Germline CDR1 and CDR2: MDHEN and SYDVKM. CDR3 DNA sequence: TGTGCCAGCAGTCCAGGACTAGCGGCTACAGATACGCAGTATTTT. Encoded protein: CASSPGLAATDTQYF.